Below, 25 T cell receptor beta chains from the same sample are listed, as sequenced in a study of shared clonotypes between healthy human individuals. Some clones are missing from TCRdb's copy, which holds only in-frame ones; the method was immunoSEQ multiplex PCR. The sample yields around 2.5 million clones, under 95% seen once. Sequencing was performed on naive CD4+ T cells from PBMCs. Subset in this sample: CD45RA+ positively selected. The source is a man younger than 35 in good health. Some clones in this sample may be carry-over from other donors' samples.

The CDR3 protein is CASAGQQETQYF. CDR3 sequence (DNA): TGCGCCAGTGCGGGACAGCAAGAGACCCAGTACTTC. The chain couples TRBV5-1 to TRBJ2-5, with TRBD1 as a possible D gene (7 bases). CDR1 SGHRS and CDR2 YFSETQ come from the germline V gene. V lost 8 bases and J lost 2, with 10 bases in between. CDR3 size: 12 residues.

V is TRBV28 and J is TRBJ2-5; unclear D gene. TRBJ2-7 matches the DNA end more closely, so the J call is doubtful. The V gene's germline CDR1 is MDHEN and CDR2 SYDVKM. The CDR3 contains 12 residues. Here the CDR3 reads CASKGWAYEQYF. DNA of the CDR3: TGTGCCAGCAAGGGCTGGGCCTACGAGCAGTACTTC.

CDR3 DNA: TGTGCCAGCCGAACGGGTTTAGGGAACACCGGGGAGCTGTTTTTT. Translating gives CASRTGLGNTGELFF. This chain uses TRBV2 with TRBJ2-2; no clear D. In germline, CDR1 is SNHLY, CDR2 FYNNEI. The V gene lost 8 bases and the J gene lost 1 base, with 14 bases spanning the gap. This CDR3 comprises 15 residues.

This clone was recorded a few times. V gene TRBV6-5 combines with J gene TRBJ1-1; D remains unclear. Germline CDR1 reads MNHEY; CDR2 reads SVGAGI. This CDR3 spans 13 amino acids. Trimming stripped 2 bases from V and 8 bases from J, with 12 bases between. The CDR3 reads CASSYAGIMEAFF. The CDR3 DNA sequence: TGTGCCAGCAGTTACGCCGGGATCATGGAAGCTTTCTTT.

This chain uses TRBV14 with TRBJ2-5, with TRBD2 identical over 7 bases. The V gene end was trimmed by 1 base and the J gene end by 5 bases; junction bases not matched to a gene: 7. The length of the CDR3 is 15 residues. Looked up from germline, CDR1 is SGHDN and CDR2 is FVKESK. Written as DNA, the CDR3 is TGTGCCAGCAGCCAAGCGGGACTACCTTTTGAGACCCAGTACTTC. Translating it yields CASSQAGLPFETQYF.

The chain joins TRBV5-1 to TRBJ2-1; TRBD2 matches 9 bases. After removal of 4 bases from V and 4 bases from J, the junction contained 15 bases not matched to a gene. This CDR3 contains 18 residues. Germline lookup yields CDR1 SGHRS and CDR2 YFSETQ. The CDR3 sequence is CASSQVVPSGTLYNEQFF. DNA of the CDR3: TGCGCCAGCAGCCAGGTCGTGCCTAGCGGGACATTATACAATGAGCAGTTCTTC.

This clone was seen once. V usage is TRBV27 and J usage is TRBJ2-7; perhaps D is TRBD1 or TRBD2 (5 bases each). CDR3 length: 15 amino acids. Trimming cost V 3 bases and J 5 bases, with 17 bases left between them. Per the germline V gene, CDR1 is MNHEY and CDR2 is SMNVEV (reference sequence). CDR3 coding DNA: TGTGCCAGCAGTTTGGGGGTACATAGCTCTAACGAGCAGTACTTC. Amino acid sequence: CASSLGVHSSNEQYF.

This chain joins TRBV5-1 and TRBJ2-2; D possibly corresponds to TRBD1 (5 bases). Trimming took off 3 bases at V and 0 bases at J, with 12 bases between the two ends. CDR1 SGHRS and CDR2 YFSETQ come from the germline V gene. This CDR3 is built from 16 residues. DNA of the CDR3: TGCGCCAGCAGCTATAAGACAGCTACGAACACCGGGGAGCTGTTTTTT. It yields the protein CASSYKTATNTGELFF.

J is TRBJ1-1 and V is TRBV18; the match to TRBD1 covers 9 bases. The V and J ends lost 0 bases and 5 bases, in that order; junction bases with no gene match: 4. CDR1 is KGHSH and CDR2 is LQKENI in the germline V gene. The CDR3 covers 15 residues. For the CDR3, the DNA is TGTGCCAGCTCACCACCGGGACAGGGTTGGACTGAAGCTTTCTTT. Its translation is CASSPPGQGWTEAFF.

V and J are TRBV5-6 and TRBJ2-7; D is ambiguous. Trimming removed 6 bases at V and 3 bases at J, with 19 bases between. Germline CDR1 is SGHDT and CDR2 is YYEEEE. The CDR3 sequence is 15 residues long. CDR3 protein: CASTPLKENNYEQYF. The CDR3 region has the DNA TGTGCCAGCACCCCTCTAAAGGAGAACAACTACGAGCAGTACTTC. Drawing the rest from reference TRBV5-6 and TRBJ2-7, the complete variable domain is DAGVTQSPTHLIKTRGQQVTLRCSPKSGHDTVSWYQQALGQGPQFIFQYYEEEERQRGNFPDRFSGHQFPNYSSELNVNALLLGDSALYLCASTPLKENNYEQYFGPGTRLTVT.

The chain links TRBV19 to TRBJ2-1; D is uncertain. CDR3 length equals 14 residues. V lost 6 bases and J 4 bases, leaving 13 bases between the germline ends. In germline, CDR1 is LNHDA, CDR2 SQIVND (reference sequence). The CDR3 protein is CASRNRQFYNEQFF. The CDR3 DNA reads TGTGCCAGTAGAAATAGGCAGTTTTACAATGAGCAGTTCTTC.

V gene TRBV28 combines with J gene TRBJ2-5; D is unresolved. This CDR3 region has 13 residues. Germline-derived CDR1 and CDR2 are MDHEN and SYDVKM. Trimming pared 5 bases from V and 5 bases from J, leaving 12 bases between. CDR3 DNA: TGTGCCAGCAGTCCCGCAGGTGGGGAGACCCAGTACTTC. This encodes CASSPAGGETQYF. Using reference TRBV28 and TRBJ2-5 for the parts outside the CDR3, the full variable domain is DVKVTQSSRYLVKRTGEKVFLECVQDMDHENMFWYRQDPGLGLRLIYFSYDVKMKEKGDIPEGYSVSREKKERFSLILESASTNQTSMYLCASSPAGGETQYFGPGTRLLVL.

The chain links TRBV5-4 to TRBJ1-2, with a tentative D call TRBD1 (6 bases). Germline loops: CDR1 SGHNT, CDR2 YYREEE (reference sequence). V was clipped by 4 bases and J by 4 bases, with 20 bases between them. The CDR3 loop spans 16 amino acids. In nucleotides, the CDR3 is TGTGCCAGCAGCCCGTCGGGGGGGCGAAACCCCTATGGCTACACCTTC. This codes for CASSPSGGRNPYGYTF.

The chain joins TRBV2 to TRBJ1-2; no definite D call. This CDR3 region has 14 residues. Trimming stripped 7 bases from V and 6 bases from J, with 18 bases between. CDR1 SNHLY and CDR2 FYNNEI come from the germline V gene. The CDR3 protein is CASMPIDGRDGYTF. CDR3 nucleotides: TGTGCCAGCATGCCCATAGACGGGAGGGATGGCTACACCTTC.

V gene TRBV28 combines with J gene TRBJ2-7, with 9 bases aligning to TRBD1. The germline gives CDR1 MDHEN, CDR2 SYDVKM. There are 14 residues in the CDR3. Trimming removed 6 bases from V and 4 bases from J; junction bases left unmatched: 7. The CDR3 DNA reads TGTGCCAGCAGATCCCACAGGGGGCGGTACGAGCAGTACTTC. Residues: CASRSHRGRYEQYF.

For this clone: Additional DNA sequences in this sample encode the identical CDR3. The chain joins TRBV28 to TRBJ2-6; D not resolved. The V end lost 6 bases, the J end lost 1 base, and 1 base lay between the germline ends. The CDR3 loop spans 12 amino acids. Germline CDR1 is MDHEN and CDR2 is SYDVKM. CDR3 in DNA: TGTGCCAGCAGATCTGGGGCCAACGTCCTGACTTTC. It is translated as CASRSGANVLTF.

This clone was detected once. This CDR3 is CASSLLANEQFF. CDR3 coding DNA: TGTGCCAGCAGTTTACTAGCGAATGAGCAGTTCTTC. This rearrangement joins TRBV2 to TRBJ2-1, with 7 nucleotides matching TRBD2. The CDR3 has 12 amino acids. The trim removed 5 bases at V and 7 bases at J, leaving 2 bases unmatched. The germline V gene encodes CDR1 SNHLY and CDR2 FYNNEI.

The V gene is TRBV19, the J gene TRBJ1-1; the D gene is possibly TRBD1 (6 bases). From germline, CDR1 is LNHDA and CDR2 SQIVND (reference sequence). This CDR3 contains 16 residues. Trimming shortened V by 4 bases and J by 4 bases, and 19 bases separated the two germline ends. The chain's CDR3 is CASSTADSLKGTEAFF. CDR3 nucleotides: TGTGCCAGTAGTACGGCGGACAGCTTAAAGGGCACTGAAGCTTTCTTT.

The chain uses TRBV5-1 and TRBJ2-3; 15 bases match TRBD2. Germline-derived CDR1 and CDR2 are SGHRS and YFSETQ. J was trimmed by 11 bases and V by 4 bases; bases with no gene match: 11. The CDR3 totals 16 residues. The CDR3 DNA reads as TGCGCCAGCAGCGCGGGACTAGCGGGAGGCCGTAGGGGGCAGTATTTT. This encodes CASSAGLAGGRRGQYF.

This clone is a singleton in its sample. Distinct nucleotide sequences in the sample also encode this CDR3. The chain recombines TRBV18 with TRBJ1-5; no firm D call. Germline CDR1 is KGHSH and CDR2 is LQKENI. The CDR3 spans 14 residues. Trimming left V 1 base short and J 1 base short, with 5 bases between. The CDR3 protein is CASSPLDSNQPQHF. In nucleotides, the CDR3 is TGTGCCAGCTCACCACTGGACAGCAATCAGCCCCAGCATTTT.

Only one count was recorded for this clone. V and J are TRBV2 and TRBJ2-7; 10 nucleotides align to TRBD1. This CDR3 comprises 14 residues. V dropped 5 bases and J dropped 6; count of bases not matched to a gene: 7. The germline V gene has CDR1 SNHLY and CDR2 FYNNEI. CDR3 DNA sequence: TGTGCCAGCAGTATCCGGGACAGGGGTTCCGAGCAGTACTTC. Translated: CASSIRDRGSEQYF.

The CDR3 DNA reads TGTGCCAGCAGTGGGACAGGGAGTACCTACGAGCAGTACTTC. Translation gives CASSGTGSTYEQYF. The rearrangement links TRBV6-5 to TRBJ2-7; 9 bases line up with TRBD1. This CDR3 has 14 amino acids. CDR1 and CDR2 (germline): MNHEY, SVGAGI. Losses at the gene ends were 5 bases for V and 2 bases for J; bases not matched to a gene: 4.

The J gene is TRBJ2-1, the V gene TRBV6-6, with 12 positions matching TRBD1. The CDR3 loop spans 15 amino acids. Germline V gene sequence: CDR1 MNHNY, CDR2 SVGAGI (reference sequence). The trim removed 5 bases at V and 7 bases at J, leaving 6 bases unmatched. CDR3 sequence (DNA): TGTGCCAGCAGTAAACCGGGACAGGGGGCTAATGAGCAGTTCTTC. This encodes CASSKPGQGANEQFF.

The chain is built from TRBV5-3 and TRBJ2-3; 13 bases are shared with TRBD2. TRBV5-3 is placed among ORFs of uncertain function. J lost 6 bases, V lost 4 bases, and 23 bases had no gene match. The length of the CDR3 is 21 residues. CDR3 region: CARSHPTLLLAGGPVKDTQYF. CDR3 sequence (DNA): TGTGCCAGAAGCCACCCAACTCTTCTACTAGCGGGAGGGCCTGTGAAGGATACGCAGTATTTT.

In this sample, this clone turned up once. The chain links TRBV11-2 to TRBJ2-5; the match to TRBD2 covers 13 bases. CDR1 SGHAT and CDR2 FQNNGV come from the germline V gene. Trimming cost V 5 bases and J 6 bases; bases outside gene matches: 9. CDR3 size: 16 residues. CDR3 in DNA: TGTGCCAGCAGCCCCGGACTAGCGGGAGCTTTCAAGACCCAGTACTTC. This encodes CASSPGLAGAFKTQYF.